The 9 T cell receptor beta chains given below trace back to one sample, sequenced in a study of identical twins. TCRdb itself ran the 5' RACE reads through MiXCR, one entry per CDR3 protein. The top ten hold less than 0.5% of the sample, which has around 490,000 distinct CDR3 sequences, roughly 15% seen once. This same sample was also part of a study on yellow fever vaccine responses in identical twins.

Sequencing was carried out using CD4+ T cells sorted from blood. All receptors come from a woman aged 18-35 years in good health.

This clonotype appeared a few times. The chain is built from TRBV5-1 and TRBJ2-5; D gene uncertain. The CDR3 extends over 14 amino acids. The germline V gene encodes CDR1 SGHRS and CDR2 YFSETQ. Deletions cut 0 bases from V and 5 bases from J, with 11 bases between. This CDR3 is CASSLAIPGETQYF. DNA of the CDR3: TGCGCCAGCAGCTTGGCGATTCCCGGGGAGACCCAGTACTTC.

This clonotype was seen a handful of times. This chain uses TRBV4-1 with TRBJ1-3; D perhaps matches TRBD1 (6 bases). The CDR3 loop spans 15 amino acids. Germline V gene lookup returns CDR1 MGHRA and CDR2 YSYEKL. The germline V and J ends were trimmed by 4 bases and 4 bases, with 14 bases remaining between them. CDR3 nucleotides: TGCGCCAGCAGCCCAACCGGGACACAAGGAAACACCATATATTTT. Translating it yields CASSPTGTQGNTIYF.

The rearrangement joins TRBV4-1 to TRBJ1-6; 12 nucleotides line up with TRBD1. V shed 0 bases, J shed 11 bases, and the junction held 5 bases outside the gene matches. This CDR3 has 16 amino acids. Germline V lookup: CDR1 MGHRA, CDR2 YSYEKL. The CDR3 loop is CASSQDWGQGAPPLHF. CDR3 bases: TGCGCCAGCAGCCAAGATTGGGGACAGGGGGCACCACCCCTCCACTTT.

This clonotype was detected ten times or more. The rearrangement uses TRBV7-2 and TRBJ2-1; 8 bases are shared with TRBD2. The CDR3 contains 17 residues. V was clipped by 2 bases and J by 4 bases; unmatched bases: 10. Germline assignment: CDR1 SGHTA and CDR2 FQGNSA. The CDR3 reads CASSLRAGGRGYNEQFF. The CDR3 DNA follows: TGTGCCAGCAGCTTACGCGCGGGAGGCCGGGGATACAATGAGCAGTTCTTC.

This clonotype has only a few counts. The genes are TRBV2 and TRBJ2-2, with no clear D. The CDR3 has 12 residues. Deletions cut 2 bases from V and 8 bases from J, with 6 bases between. Germline CDR1 is SNHLY and CDR2 is FYNNEI. The CDR3 region has the DNA TGTGCCAGCAGTGAATGGCAGGGGGAGCTGTTTTTT. This sequence encodes CASSEWQGELFF.

This chain connects TRBV7-8 to TRBJ2-3, with 12 bases fitting TRBD2. The CDR3 totals 16 residues. CDR1 and CDR2 (germline): SGHVS, FQNEAQ. V was pared by 4 bases and J by 5 bases, with 7 bases of the junction left unmatched. The CDR3 sequence is CASSSSTSGGRDTQYF. The CDR3, as DNA: TGTGCCAGCAGCTCGTCGACTAGCGGGGGCAGAGATACGCAGTATTTT.

This clonotype was detected a few times. The V and J genes are TRBV24-1 and TRBJ2-1; D possibly matches TRBD1 or TRBD2 (7 bases each). V lost 6 bases, J lost 2 bases, and 13 bases lay in between. The CDR3 runs to 15 residues. Germline V gives CDR1 KGHDR, CDR2 SFDVKD. The CDR3 coding sequence is TGTGCCACCAGTCAGGGGGGGCTAACCTACAATGAGCAGTTCTTC. This sequence encodes CATSQGGLTYNEQFF.

The V and J genes are TRBV6-5 and TRBJ2-1, with 7 nucleotides matching TRBD2. Germline V gene sequence: CDR1 MNHEY, CDR2 SVGAGI. CDR3 length: 15 residues. J gave up 9 bases and V 1 base, and 9 bases lay outside the gene matches. The CDR3 region has the DNA TGTGCCAGCAGTTACTTAGTTATGGGGAGGGGTGAGCAGTTCTTC. Protein: CASSYLVMGRGEQFF.

The chain has TRBV10-2 and TRBJ2-7; D unresolved. Germline CDR1 reads WSHSY; CDR2 reads SAAADI. Trimming removed 0 bases at V and 0 bases at J, with 12 bases between. The CDR3 is 16 amino acids. The CDR3 DNA is TGCGCCAGCAGTGAGTCGAACACACGTATCTCCTACGAGCAGTACGTC. Encoded protein: CASSESNTRISYEQYV.